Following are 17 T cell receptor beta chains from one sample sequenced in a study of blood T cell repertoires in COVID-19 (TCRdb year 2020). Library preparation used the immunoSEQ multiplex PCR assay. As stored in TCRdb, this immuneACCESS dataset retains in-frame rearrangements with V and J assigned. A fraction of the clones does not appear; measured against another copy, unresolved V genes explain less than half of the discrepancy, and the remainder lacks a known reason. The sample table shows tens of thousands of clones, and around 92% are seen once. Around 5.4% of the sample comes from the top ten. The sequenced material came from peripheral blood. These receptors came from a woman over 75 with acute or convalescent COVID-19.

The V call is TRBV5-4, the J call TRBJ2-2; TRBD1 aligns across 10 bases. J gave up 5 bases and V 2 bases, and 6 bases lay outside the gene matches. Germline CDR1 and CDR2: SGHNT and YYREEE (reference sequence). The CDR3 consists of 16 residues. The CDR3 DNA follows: TGTGCCAGCAGCTTCGGACAGGGGGGAGGGACCGGGGAGCTGTTTTTT. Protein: CASSFGQGGGTGELFF.

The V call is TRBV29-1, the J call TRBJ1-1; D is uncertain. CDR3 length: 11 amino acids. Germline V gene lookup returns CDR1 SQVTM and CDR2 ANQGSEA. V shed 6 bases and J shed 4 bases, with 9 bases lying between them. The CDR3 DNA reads TGCAGCGTAAGTTCGAGCACTGAAGCTTTCTTT. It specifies CSVSSSTEAFF.

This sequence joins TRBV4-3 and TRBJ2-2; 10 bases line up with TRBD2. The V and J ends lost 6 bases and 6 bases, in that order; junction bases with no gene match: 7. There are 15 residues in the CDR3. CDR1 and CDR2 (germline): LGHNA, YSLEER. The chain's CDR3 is CASSPSGGRPGELFF. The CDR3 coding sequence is TGCGCCAGCAGTCCTAGCGGGGGTCGACCCGGGGAGCTGTTTTTT.

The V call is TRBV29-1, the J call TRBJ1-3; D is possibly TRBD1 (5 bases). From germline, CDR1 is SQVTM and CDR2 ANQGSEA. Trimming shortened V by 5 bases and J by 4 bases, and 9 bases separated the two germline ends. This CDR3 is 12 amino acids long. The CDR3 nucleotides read TGCAGCGTTAAGGGGTCCGGAAACACCATATATTTT. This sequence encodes CSVKGSGNTIYF.

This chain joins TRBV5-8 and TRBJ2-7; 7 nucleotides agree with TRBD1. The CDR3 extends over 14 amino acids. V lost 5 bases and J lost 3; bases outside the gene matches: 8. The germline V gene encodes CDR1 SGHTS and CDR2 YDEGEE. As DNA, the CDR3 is TGTGCCAGCAGTCGGATTGACAGGGTCTACGAGCAGTACTTC. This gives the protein CASSRIDRVYEQYF.

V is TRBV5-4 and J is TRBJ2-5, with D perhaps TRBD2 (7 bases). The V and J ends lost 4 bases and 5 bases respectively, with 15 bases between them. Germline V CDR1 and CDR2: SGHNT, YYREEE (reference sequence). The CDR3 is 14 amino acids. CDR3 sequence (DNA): TGTGCCAGCAGCCCAAGGGAGGGGGGGGAGACCCAGTACTTC. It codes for CASSPREGGETQYF.

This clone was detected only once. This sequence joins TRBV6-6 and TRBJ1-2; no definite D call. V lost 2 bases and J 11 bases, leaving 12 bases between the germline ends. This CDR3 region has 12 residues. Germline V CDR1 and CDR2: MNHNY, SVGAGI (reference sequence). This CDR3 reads CASSYTGEVYTF. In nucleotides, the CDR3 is TGTGCCAGCAGTTACACCGGGGAGGTGTACACCTTC.

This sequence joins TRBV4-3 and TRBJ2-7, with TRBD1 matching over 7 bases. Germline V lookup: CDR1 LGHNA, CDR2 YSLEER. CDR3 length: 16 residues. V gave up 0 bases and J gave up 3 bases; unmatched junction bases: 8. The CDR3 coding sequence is TGCGCCAGCAGCCAAGATATAAGGGGGCGCAGCTACGAGCAGTACTTC. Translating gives CASSQDIRGRSYEQYF.

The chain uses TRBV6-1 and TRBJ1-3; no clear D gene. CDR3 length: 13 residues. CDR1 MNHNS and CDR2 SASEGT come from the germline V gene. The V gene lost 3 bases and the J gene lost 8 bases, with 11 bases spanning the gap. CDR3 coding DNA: TGTGCCAGCAGTGAGGGCAGGAGGGACACCATATATTTT. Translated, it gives CASSEGRRDTIYF.

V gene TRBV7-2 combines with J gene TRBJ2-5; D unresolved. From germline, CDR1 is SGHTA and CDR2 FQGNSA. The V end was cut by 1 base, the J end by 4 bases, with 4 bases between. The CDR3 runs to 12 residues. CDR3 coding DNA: TGTGCCAGCAGCTTAGGGAGAGAGACCCAGTACTTC. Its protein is CASSLGRETQYF.

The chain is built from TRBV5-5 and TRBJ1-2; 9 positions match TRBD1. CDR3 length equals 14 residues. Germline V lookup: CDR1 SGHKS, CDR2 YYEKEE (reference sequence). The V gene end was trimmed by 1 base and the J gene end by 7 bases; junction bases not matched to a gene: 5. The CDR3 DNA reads TGTGCCAGCAGCTTGACAGGGGGCGCGGTTGGCTACACCTTC. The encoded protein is CASSLTGGAVGYTF.

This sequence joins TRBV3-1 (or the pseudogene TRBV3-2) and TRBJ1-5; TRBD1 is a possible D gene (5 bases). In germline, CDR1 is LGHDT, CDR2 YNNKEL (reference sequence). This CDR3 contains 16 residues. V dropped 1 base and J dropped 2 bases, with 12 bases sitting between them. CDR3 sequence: CASSQGIRVGNQPQHF. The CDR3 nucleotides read TGTGCCAGCAGCCAAGGAATCAGGGTGGGCAATCAGCCCCAGCATTTT.

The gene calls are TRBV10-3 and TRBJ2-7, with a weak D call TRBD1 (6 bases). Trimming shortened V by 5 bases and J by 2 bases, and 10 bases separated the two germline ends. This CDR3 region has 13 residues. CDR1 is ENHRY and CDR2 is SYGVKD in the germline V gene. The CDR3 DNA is TGTGCCATCAGTCAGGGGAACCCCTACGAGCAGTACTTC. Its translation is CAISQGNPYEQYF.

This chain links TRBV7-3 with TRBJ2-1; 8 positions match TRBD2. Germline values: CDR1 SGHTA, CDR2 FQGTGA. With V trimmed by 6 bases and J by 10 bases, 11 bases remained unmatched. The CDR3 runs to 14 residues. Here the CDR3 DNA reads TGTGCCAGCAGTACTAGCGGCGGGGAGAGGGAGCAGTTCTTC. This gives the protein CASSTSGGEREQFF.

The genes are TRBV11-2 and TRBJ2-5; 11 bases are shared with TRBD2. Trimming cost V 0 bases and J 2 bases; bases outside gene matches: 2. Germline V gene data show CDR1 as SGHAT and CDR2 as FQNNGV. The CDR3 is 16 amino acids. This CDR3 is CASSLDLAGGQETQYF. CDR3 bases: TGTGCCAGCAGCTTAGATTTAGCGGGGGGGCAAGAGACCCAGTACTTC.

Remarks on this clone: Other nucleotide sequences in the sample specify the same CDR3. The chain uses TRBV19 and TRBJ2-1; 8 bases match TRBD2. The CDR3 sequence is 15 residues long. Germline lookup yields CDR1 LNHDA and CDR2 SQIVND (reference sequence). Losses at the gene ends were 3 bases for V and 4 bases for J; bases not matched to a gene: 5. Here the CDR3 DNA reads TGTGCCAGTAGTATCGGAACGGGGGGGTACAATGAGCAGTTCTTC. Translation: CASSIGTGGYNEQFF.

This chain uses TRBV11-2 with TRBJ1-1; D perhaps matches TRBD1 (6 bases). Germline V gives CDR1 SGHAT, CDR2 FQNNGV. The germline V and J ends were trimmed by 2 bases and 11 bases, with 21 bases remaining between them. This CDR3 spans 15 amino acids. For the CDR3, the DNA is TGTGCCAGCAGCTTACCGCTGGACAGTCGAAGTTGGGCTTTCTTT. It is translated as CASSLPLDSRSWAFF. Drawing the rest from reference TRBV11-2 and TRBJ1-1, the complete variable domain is EAGVAQSPRYKIIEKRQSVAFWCNPISGHATLYWYQQILGQGPKLLIQFQNNGVVDDSQLPKDRFSAERLKGVDSTLKIQPAKLEDSAVYLCASSLPLDSRSWAFFGQGTRLTVV.